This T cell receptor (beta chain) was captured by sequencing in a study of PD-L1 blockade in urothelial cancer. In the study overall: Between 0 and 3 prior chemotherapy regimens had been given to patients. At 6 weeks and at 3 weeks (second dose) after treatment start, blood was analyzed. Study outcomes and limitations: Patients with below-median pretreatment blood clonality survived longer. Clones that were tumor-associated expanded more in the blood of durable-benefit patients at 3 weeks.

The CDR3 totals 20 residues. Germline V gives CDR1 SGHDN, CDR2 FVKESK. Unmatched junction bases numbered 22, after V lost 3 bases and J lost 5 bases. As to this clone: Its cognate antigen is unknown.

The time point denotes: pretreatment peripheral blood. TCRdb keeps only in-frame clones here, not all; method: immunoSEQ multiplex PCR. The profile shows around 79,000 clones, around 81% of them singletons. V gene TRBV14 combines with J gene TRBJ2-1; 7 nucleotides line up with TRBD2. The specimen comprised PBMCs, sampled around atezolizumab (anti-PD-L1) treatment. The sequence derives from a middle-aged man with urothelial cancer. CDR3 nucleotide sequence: TGTGCCAGCAGCCAGACATGGGGTTTTCTTGGCGGGAGATTAAACAATGAGCAGTTCTTC. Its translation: CASSQTWGFLGGRLNNEQFF.